This T cell receptor beta chain was identified in a study of spatial heterogeneity in lung cancer. The V gene lost 5 bases and the J gene lost 6 bases, with 14 bases spanning the gap. The CDR3 spans 15 residues. Germline-derived CDR1 and CDR2 are SGHTA and FQGTGA. This clonotype was counted at least ten times. Its specificity is unknown. The time point denotes: blood at routine non-recurrence follow-up after resection. Whole RNA came from tumor, nontumor lung or frozen PBMC and was sequenced without being sorted. Notes on the study in general: Relative to follow-up, resection was when ubiquitous expanded tumor TCRs appeared more in blood.

TCRdb redid the calling of the 5' RACE reads with MiXCR, one entry per CDR3 protein. This repertoire shows 35,000 to 55,000 distinct CDR3 sequences, about an eighth found once; its top ten account for 32%. The V and J genes are TRBV7-3 and TRBJ1-6, with D maybe TRBD1 (5 bases). The sample in question was PBMCs, obtained at follow-up. This TCR was recovered from a male donor with early-stage non-small cell lung cancer. The CDR3: CASSTGGVPNSPLHF. In DNA, the CDR3 is TGTGCCAGCAGCACCGGGGGGGTACCTAATTCACCCCTCCACTTT.